Listed here are 16 T cell receptor beta chains from one sample, sequenced in a study of T cells in Graves' hyperthyroidism and ophthalmopathy. Amplified TCR beta CDR3 regions came from RNA transcripts. An initial round of RT-PCR targeting the TCR CDR3 relied on the HTBI primer set. MiXCR, run by TCRdb on the multiplex PCR reads, gives a single entry per CDR3 protein. The table records hundreds of thousands of distinct CDR3 sequences, around 39% of them present only once. Specimen: blood. The source of these receptors is a young man with Graves' hyperthyroidism.

V and J are TRBV15 and TRBJ2-7; 10 nucleotides line up with TRBD1. V shed 2 bases and J 4 bases; nucleotides not matched to a gene: 14. CDR1 and CDR2 (germline): LNHNV, YYDKDF (reference sequence). There are 18 residues in the CDR3. The CDR3: CATSRSGSGRGQGYEQYF. The CDR3 nucleotides are TGTGCCACCAGCAGATCGGGTAGTGGCAGGGGACAGGGGTACGAGCAGTACTTC.

This chain joins TRBV29-1 and TRBJ1-2; a possible D gene is TRBD1 (5 bases). CDR3 length: 12 residues. Germline V lookup: CDR1 SQVTM, CDR2 ANQGSEA. V lost 8 bases to trimming and J lost 2 bases, with 12 bases between them. The CDR3 bases are TGCAGCAGCCGGGACGGGAACTATGGCTACACCTTC. Protein: CSSRDGNYGYTF.

This sequence joins TRBV2 and TRBJ1-6; 8 bases align to TRBD1. The J segment lost 7 bases and the V segment lost 4 bases, leaving 9 bases of the junction unmatched. Per germline, CDR1 SNHLY and CDR2 FYNNEI. The CDR3 contains 16 residues. The CDR3 DNA sequence: TGTGCCAGCAGTGTATTGCGACAGGGGACGAATTCACCCCTCCACTTT. Translating gives CASSVLRQGTNSPLHF.

The genes are TRBV20-1 and TRBJ2-5; TRBD2 matches at 7 bases. The CDR3 totals 12 residues. The V gene's germline CDR1 is DFQATT and CDR2 SNEGSKA (reference sequence). CDR3 in amino acids: CSPSGAEETQYF. CDR3 nucleotide sequence: TGCAGCCCGAGCGGGGCAGAAGAGACCCAGTACTTC.

The rearrangement uses TRBV11-2 and TRBJ2-7; 9 bases align to TRBD2. This CDR3 spans 15 amino acids. Germline CDR1 and CDR2: SGHAT and FQNNGV. Losses at the gene ends were 4 bases for V and 3 bases for J; bases not matched to a gene: 7. The CDR3 region is CASSSSPSGDYEQYF. CDR3 DNA sequence: TGTGCCAGCAGCTCCTCCCCTAGCGGGGACTACGAGCAGTACTTC.

This clonotype has ten or more counts. V and J are TRBV10-3 and TRBJ1-6, with TRBD1 as a possible D gene (5 bases). The germline gives CDR1 ENHRY, CDR2 SYGVKD. The V end lost 11 bases, the J end lost 7 bases, and 12 bases lay between the germline ends. The CDR3 sequence is 12 residues long. CDR3 in amino acids: CAARERNSPLHF. CDR3 coding DNA: TGTGCCGCCAGGGAGCGGAATTCACCCCTCCACTTT.

The chain employs TRBV5-4 and TRBJ1-1, with D unresolved. CDR1 and CDR2 from the germline V gene are SGHNT and YYREEE (reference sequence). The CDR3 is 14 residues long. Trimming shortened V by 1 base and J by 1 base, and 8 bases separated the two germline ends. The CDR3 DNA reads TGTGCCAGCAGCTTGCCAGGCGAGAACACTGAAGCTTTCTTT. Its protein product is CASSLPGENTEAFF.

With respect to this clonotype: An end of the junction differs from the germline gene, which may be a read error. The chain has TRBV25-1 and TRBJ1-1; maybe TRBD1 (6 bases). The CDR3 is 15 amino acids. Looked up from germline, CDR1 is MGHDK and CDR2 is SYGVNS. CDR3 coding DNA: TGTGCCAGCAGCGAATTCGGGACACCAAACACTGAAGCTTTCTTT. Translating it yields CASSEFGTPNTEAFF.

This clonotype was picked up many times. The V gene is TRBV2, the J gene TRBJ2-7; D gene uncertain. Germline CDR1 SNHLY, CDR2 FYNNEI. CDR3 length: 13 amino acids. The V gene lost 6 bases and the J gene lost 0 bases, with 9 bases spanning the gap. CDR3 DNA: TGTGCCAGCAGGTTCGGTAGCTCCTACGAGCAGTACTTC. It codes for CASRFGSSYEQYF.

This clonotype was detected many times. The chain carries TRBV20-1 and TRBJ1-1; TRBD1 might be the D (5 bases). The CDR3 loop spans 12 amino acids. Trimming stripped 6 bases from V and 4 bases from J, with 12 bases between. Germline V CDR1 and CDR2: DFQATT, SNEGSKA (reference sequence). Here the CDR3 DNA reads TGCAGTGCCTCCCACGGGGGCACTGAAGCTTTCTTT. Translated, it gives CSASHGGTEAFF.

This clonotype has ten or more counts. The chain combines TRBV5-1 with TRBJ1-2, with 7 nucleotides matching TRBD1. Germline-derived CDR1 and CDR2 are SGHRS and YFSETQ. The CDR3 totals 12 residues. J was trimmed by 8 bases and V by 4 bases; bases with no gene match: 5. In DNA form, the CDR3 reads TGCGCCAGCAGCCCTGACAGGGACGGCTACACCTTC. Its protein is CASSPDRDGYTF.

The chain is built from TRBV10-2 and TRBJ2-7; 9 positions agree with TRBD1. Germline CDR1 is WSHSY and CDR2 is SAAADI. Unmatched junction bases numbered 6, after V lost 5 bases and J lost 4 bases. The CDR3 totals 14 residues. The CDR3 DNA follows: TGCGCCAGCAGTACCCCGGGACAGGGTTACGAGCAGTACTTC. Translated, it gives CASSTPGQGYEQYF.

This clonotype was counted only a few times. The chain has TRBV9 and TRBJ2-7; D remains ambiguous. The CDR3 is 15 amino acids. V was trimmed by 0 bases and J by 4 bases, leaving 14 bases between them. Germline CDR1 is SGDLS and CDR2 is YYNGEE. The CDR3 DNA reads TGTGCCAGCAGCGTAGGCCCTCAGGCCCGATACGAGCAGTACTTC. It translates to CASSVGPQARYEQYF.

J is TRBJ1-2 and V is TRBV24-1; 11 nucleotides align to TRBD1. The CDR3 is 13 residues long. V was pared by 9 bases and J by 6 bases, with 5 bases of the junction left unmatched. Germline CDR1 and CDR2: KGHDR and SFDVKD. In nucleotides, the CDR3 is TGTGCCACCTCCGGGACAGGGGGTGATGGCTACACCTTC. Translating gives CATSGTGGDGYTF.

The table lists this clonotype with many counts. The rearrangement uses TRBV25-1 and TRBJ1-1; D remains unclear. Trimming removed 5 bases from V and 5 bases from J, with 12 bases in between. From germline, CDR1 is MGHDK and CDR2 SYGVNS. This CDR3 comprises 13 residues. CDR3 sequence: CASSLGGLTEAFF. In DNA, the CDR3 is TGTGCCAGCAGTCTCGGCGGACTGACTGAAGCTTTCTTT.

This clonotype was counted a few times. The chain has TRBV14 and TRBJ2-7; possibly TRBD2 for D (6 bases). The V end was cut by 0 bases, the J end by 5 bases, with 14 bases between. In germline, CDR1 is SGHDN, CDR2 FVKESK. The CDR3 consists of 15 residues. CDR3 DNA sequence: TGTGCCAGCAGCCAAGATTCTCTAGGAGGGAACGAGCAGTACTTC. Its translation is CASSQDSLGGNEQYF.